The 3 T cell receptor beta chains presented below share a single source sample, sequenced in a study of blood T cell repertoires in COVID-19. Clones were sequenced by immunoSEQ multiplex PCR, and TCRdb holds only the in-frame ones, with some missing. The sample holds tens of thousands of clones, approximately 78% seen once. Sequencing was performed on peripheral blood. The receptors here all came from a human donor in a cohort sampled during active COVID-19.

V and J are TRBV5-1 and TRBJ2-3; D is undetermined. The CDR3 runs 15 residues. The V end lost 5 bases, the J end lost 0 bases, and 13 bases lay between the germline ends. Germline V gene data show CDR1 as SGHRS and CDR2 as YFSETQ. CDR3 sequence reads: CASRLRPTSTDTQYF. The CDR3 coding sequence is TGCGCCAGCAGACTACGGCCCACTAGCACAGATACGCAGTATTTT.

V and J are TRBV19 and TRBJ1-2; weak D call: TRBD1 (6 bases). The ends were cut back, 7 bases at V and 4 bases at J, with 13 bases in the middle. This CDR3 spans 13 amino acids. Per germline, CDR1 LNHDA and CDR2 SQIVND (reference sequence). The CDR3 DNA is TGTGCCAGTACCCAGGGGTCCGCCTATGGCTACACCTTC. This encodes CASTQGSAYGYTF.

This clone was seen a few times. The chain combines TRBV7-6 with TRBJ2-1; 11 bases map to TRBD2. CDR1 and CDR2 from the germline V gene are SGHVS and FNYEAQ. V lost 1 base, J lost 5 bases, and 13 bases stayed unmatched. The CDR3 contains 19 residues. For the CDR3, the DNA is TGTGCCAGCAGCTTAGATTGGACCGGGACTAGCGGAGGAAACAATGAGCAGTTCTTC. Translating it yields CASSLDWTGTSGGNNEQFF.